Below, 26 T cell receptor beta chains from the same sample are listed, as sequenced in a study of T cells in Graves' hyperthyroidism and ophthalmopathy. The CDR3 regions of TCR beta were amplified from RNA transcripts. First-round RT-PCR with HTBI primers amplified the TCR CDR3 region. TCRdb re-derived calls from the multiplex PCR reads in MiXCR, one entry per CDR3 protein. The sample lists about 740,000 distinct CDR3 sequences; around 15% were seen once. Sample: blood. The receptors derive from a young woman with Graves' hyperthyroidism.

In this sample, this clonotype turned up many times. This chain joins TRBV20-1 and TRBJ2-5; D possibly corresponds to TRBD2 (6 bases). The CDR3 has 12 residues. The germline V gene encodes CDR1 DFQATT and CDR2 SNEGSKA (reference sequence). The V gene lost 3 bases and the J gene lost 5 bases, with 10 bases spanning the gap. The DNA for the CDR3 is TGCAGTGCTAGGACTAGTTCTGAGACCCAGTACTTC. Residues: CSARTSSETQYF.

This clonotype was detected ten times or more. The genes are TRBV6-1 and TRBJ2-1; 12 bases are shared with TRBD2. Germline V gives CDR1 MNHNS, CDR2 SASEGT. V trimming: 2 bases; J trimming: 4 bases; junction bases outside the gene matches: 6. The CDR3 sequence is 17 residues long. The DNA of the CDR3 is TGTGCCAGCAGTGAAAGACTAGCGGGAGAGGGATACAATGAGCAGTTCTTC. This translates into CASSERLAGEGYNEQFF.

The chain combines TRBV12-3 or TRBV12-4 with TRBJ2-5, with 7 bases identical to TRBD1. V trimming: 4 bases; J trimming: 8 bases; junction bases outside the gene matches: 13. This CDR3 contains 15 residues. The chain's CDR3 is CASSSYRDSPRTQYF. The DNA for the CDR3 is TGTGCCAGCAGTTCCTACCGGGACAGCCCAAGAACCCAGTACTTC.

This sequence joins TRBV28 and TRBJ2-4; maybe TRBD2 (5 bases). CDR3 length: 15 amino acids. V shed 7 bases and J shed 2 bases, with 15 bases lying between them. Germline assignment: CDR1 MDHEN and CDR2 SYDVKM. CDR3 residues: CASTPPGVSKNIQYF. The CDR3 DNA reads as TGTGCCAGCACTCCTCCCGGGGTATCCAAAAACATTCAGTACTTC.

CDR3 amino acids: CASRDRVTRNQPQHF. The CDR3 DNA follows: TGTGCCAGCAGGGACAGGGTAACCAGGAATCAGCCCCAGCATTTT. V gene TRBV28 combines with J gene TRBJ1-5, with TRBD1 identical over 8 bases. The ends lost 6 bases at V and 4 bases at J; junction bases unmatched: 8. CDR1 is MDHEN, CDR2 SYDVKM, per germline. This CDR3 has 15 amino acids.

This clonotype has only a few counts. The gene calls are TRBV6-4 and TRBJ1-5; no clear D gene. Germline CDR1 is MRHNA and CDR2 is SNTAGT. Trimming stripped 3 bases from V and 7 bases from J, with 10 bases between. The CDR3 has 13 amino acids. The DNA for the CDR3 is TGTGCCAGCAGTGAGATGGGTGGACAGCCCCAGCATTTT. It yields the protein CASSEMGGQPQHF.

This clonotype appeared many times. The rearrangement joins TRBV2 to TRBJ2-5, with a possible D match to TRBD1 (6 bases). CDR1 is SNHLY, CDR2 FYNNEI, per germline. The CDR3 loop spans 14 amino acids. V was cut by 3 bases and J by 5 bases, with 13 bases left in between. The CDR3 region is CASSDSGVPETQYF. The CDR3 nucleotides are TGTGCCAGCAGTGATTCAGGGGTCCCCGAGACCCAGTACTTC.

This clonotype was picked up many times. The chain recombines TRBV5-1 with TRBJ2-1, with 10 bases lining up with TRBD2. Germline CDR1 and CDR2: SGHRS and YFSETQ. V was pared by 4 bases and J by 9 bases, with 4 bases of the junction left unmatched. The CDR3 runs 13 residues. The chain's CDR3 is CASSKGLAIEQFF. The CDR3 DNA is TGCGCCAGCAGCAAGGGACTAGCGATTGAGCAGTTCTTC.

This clonotype occurred a few times. The V gene is TRBV24-1, the J gene TRBJ2-1; 13 bases map to TRBD2. The V segment lost 6 bases and the J segment 6 bases; nucleotides outside the gene matches: 4. CDR3 size: 15 residues. Germline values: CDR1 KGHDR, CDR2 SFDVKD. The CDR3 nucleotides read TGTGCCACCAGTAGTGGACTAGCGGGAGCCAATGAGCAGTTCTTC. This translates into CATSSGLAGANEQFF.

This clonotype was observed a few times. V gene TRBV18 combines with J gene TRBJ2-1; 15 bases fit TRBD2. Germline lookup yields CDR1 KGHSH and CDR2 LQKENI. The CDR3 sequence is 18 residues long. V shed 0 bases and J 1 base; nucleotides not matched to a gene: 1. The CDR3 nucleotides read TGTGCCAGCTCACCACCGGGACTAGCGGGAGGATCCTACAATGAGCAGTTCTTC. Amino acids: CASSPPGLAGGSYNEQFF.

This clonotype was found many times. The CDR3 sequence is CSATQGVTNTEAFF. For the CDR3, the DNA is TGCAGTGCTACACAGGGGGTCACGAACACTGAAGCTTTCTTT. V gene TRBV20-1 combines with J gene TRBJ1-1, with 8 bases matching TRBD1. The V gene end was trimmed by 4 bases and the J gene end by 1 base; junction bases not matched to a gene: 5. Per germline, CDR1 DFQATT and CDR2 SNEGSKA (reference sequence). CDR3 length: 14 amino acids.

The gene calls are TRBV5-5 and TRBJ2-1; D unclear. CDR1 and CDR2 from the germline V gene are SGHKS and YYEKEE (reference sequence). This CDR3 has 14 residues. Trimming removed 6 bases from V and 5 bases from J, with 15 bases in between. This chain's CDR3 is CASTLGAPNNEQFF. As DNA, the CDR3 is TGTGCCAGCACCCTGGGTGCTCCTAACAATGAGCAGTTCTTC.

In this sample, this clonotype turned up once. The chain links TRBV19 to TRBJ2-3; a weak D match, TRBD2 (5 bases). The CDR3 is 14 residues long. V lost 8 bases and J 3 bases, leaving 15 bases between the germline ends. CDR1 is LNHDA and CDR2 is SQIVND in the germline V gene (reference sequence). The CDR3 region is CASGSGGPTDTQYF. CDR3 coding DNA: TGTGCCAGTGGGTCCGGCGGGCCAACAGATACGCAGTATTTT. Drawing the rest from reference TRBV19 and TRBJ2-3, the complete variable domain is DGGITQSPKYLFRKEGQNVTLSCEQNLNHDAMYWYRQDPGQGLRLIYYSQIVNDFQKGDIAEGYSVSREKKESFPLTVTSAQKNPTAFYLCASGSGGPTDTQYFGPGTRLTVL.

This clonotype was recorded many times. The chain recombines TRBV10-3 with TRBJ1-4; TRBD1 matches at 7 bases. The CDR3 totals 15 residues. Trimming removed 3 bases from V and 6 bases from J; junction bases left unmatched: 7. In germline, CDR1 is ENHRY, CDR2 SYGVKD. The CDR3 coding sequence is TGTGCCATCAGTGATGCAAGGCAGGGGGATGAAAAACTGTTTTTT. It specifies CAISDARQGDEKLFF.

The rearrangement links TRBV6-1 to TRBJ2-1, with D possibly matching TRBD2 (5 bases). The CDR3 is made up of 12 amino acids. In germline, CDR1 is MNHNS, CDR2 SASEGT. V was clipped by 10 bases and J by 8 bases, with 15 bases between them. The CDR3, as DNA: TGTGCCACCTCCGGACTTCCTTATGAGCAGTTCTTC. It specifies CATSGLPYEQFF.

This clonotype was found many times. J is TRBJ1-1 and V is TRBV4-1, with TRBD1 matching 7 bases. The CDR3 is made up of 16 amino acids. Germline CDR1 and CDR2: MGHRA and YSYEKL. With V trimmed by 2 bases and J by 1 base, 7 bases remained unmatched. CDR3: CASSQKMGQKNTEAFF. The CDR3 DNA reads as TGCGCCAGCAGCCAAAAAATGGGACAGAAGAACACTGAAGCTTTCTTT.

This clonotype was counted many times. The CDR3 DNA reads as TGTGCCAGCAGTTACACGGCTAGCGGGACCGCGCAGTATTTT. It translates to CASSYTASGTAQYF. This sequence joins TRBV6-2 or TRBV6-3 and TRBJ2-3, with TRBD2 matching 9 bases. The length of the CDR3 is 14 residues. The V gene end was trimmed by 2 bases and the J gene end by 10 bases; junction bases not matched to a gene: 7. Per germline, CDR1 MNHEY and CDR2 SVGEGT.

The CDR3 DNA follows: TGCGCCAGCAGCCTAGGGTTTGGGCAGGGACACGACGAGCAGTACTTC. This encodes CASSLGFGQGHDEQYF. The chain uses TRBV4-3 and TRBJ2-7; weak D call: TRBD1 (6 bases). CDR1 is LGHNA, CDR2 YSLEER, per germline. V was cut by 4 bases and J by 5 bases, with 21 bases left in between. The CDR3 totals 16 residues.

This clonotype was seen more than once but under ten times. CDR3 loop: CASSGVTREQYF. The CDR3 DNA follows: TGTGCCAGCAGCGGGGTCACACGCGAGCAGTACTTC. The chain has TRBV7-9 and TRBJ2-7; unclear D gene. Germline assignment: CDR1 SEHNR and CDR2 FQNEAQ (reference sequence). The V gene lost 5 bases and the J gene lost 6 bases, with 11 bases spanning the gap. The CDR3 is 12 amino acids.

This clonotype was seen only a few times. The V call is TRBV5-6, the J call TRBJ2-7, with TRBD2 as a possible D gene (6 bases). V lost 5 bases and J 2 bases, leaving 11 bases between the germline ends. CDR1 SGHDT and CDR2 YYEEEE come from the germline V gene. CDR3 length: 13 amino acids. The CDR3 DNA follows: TGTGCCAGCAGAGGCGGGATAACCTACGAGCAGTACTTC. Residues: CASRGGITYEQYF.

This clonotype has at least ten counts. The V and J genes are TRBV27 and TRBJ2-1, with 11 nucleotides matching TRBD2. J lost 5 bases, V lost 7 bases, and 10 bases had no gene match. The CDR3 runs to 16 residues. Per the germline V gene, CDR1 is MNHEY and CDR2 is SMNVEV (reference sequence). The CDR3 nucleotides are TGTGCCAGCAAGTCCGACGGGACTAGCGGTCACAATGAGCAGTTCTTC. Its translation: CASKSDGTSGHNEQFF.

The sample holds many counts of this clonotype. The rearrangement uses TRBV11-3 and TRBJ2-1; D not resolved. In germline, CDR1 is SGHNT, CDR2 YENEEA. V lost 5 bases to trimming and J lost 4 bases, with 12 bases between them. The CDR3 consists of 14 residues. The CDR3 DNA reads TGTGCCAGCAGCCCTCAGGCCCTTTACAATGAGCAGTTCTTC. It specifies CASSPQALYNEQFF.

This clonotype was seen many times. This chain joins TRBV7-3 and TRBJ1-1; the D is unclear. The germline V gene has CDR1 SGHTA and CDR2 FQGTGA. The CDR3 is made up of 13 amino acids. The V gene lost 6 bases and the J gene lost 1 base, with 9 bases spanning the gap. For the CDR3, the DNA is TGTGCCAGCAGTAGGAGTGAGAACACTGAAGCTTTCTTT. Encoded protein: CASSRSENTEAFF. The full variable domain, completed using reference TRBV7-3 and TRBJ1-1, is GAGVSQTPSNKVTEKGKYVELRCDPISGHTALYWYRQSLGQGPEFLIYFQGTGAADDSGLPNDRFFAVRPEGSVSTLKIQRTERGDSAVYLCASSRSENTEAFFGQGTRLTVV.

The chain combines TRBV7-3 with TRBJ2-4; 8 positions match TRBD2. The V and J ends lost 5 bases and 11 bases, in that order; junction bases with no gene match: 5. The germline V gene has CDR1 SGHTA and CDR2 FQGTGA. The CDR3 runs 12 residues. The CDR3 region has the DNA TGTGCCAGCAGCGCACGGGGGGGTGTTCAGTACTTC. This codes for CASSARGGVQYF.

This clonotype was detected ten times or more. V gene TRBV12-3 or TRBV12-4 combines with J gene TRBJ2-5; 9 positions match TRBD2. The V gene end was trimmed by 4 bases and the J gene end by 5 bases; junction bases not matched to a gene: 23. This CDR3 region has 20 residues. The CDR3 nucleotides read TGTGCCAGCAGTTCTACCCCGAGGATGGCGGGAGGGCCAGTGGGGGAGACCCAGTACTTC. This codes for CASSSTPRMAGGPVGETQYF.

This clonotype was seen only a few times. V usage is TRBV6-1 and J usage is TRBJ2-2; D is ambiguous. Trimming cost V 1 base and J 5 bases, with 8 bases left between them. The CDR3 runs 14 residues. Per germline, CDR1 MNHNS and CDR2 SASEGT. This chain's CDR3 is CASSEEPDTGELFF. The CDR3 DNA reads TGTGCCAGCAGTGAAGAACCCGATACCGGGGAGCTGTTTTTT.